The 2 T cell receptor beta chains listed next were all sequenced from one sample in a study of blood T cell repertoires in COVID-19. This table comes from immunoSEQ multiplex PCR, and its TCRdb copy is limited to in-frame clones, with some not included. This sample has some 75,000 clones, with around nine tenths found just once. Input material: peripheral blood. These TCRs come from a man older than 75 with COVID-19, enrolled during active disease.

V is TRBV12-3 or TRBV12-4 and J is TRBJ2-7; possibly TRBD2 for D (5 bases). The CDR3 loop spans 13 amino acids. V lost 6 bases, J lost 0 bases, and 9 bases lay in between. CDR3 residues: CASSAGTSYEQYF. The CDR3 coding sequence is TGTGCCAGCAGCGCGGGTACCTCCTACGAGCAGTACTTC.

The chain employs TRBV9 and TRBJ2-3, with 9 bases lining up with TRBD2. CDR1 is SGDLS, CDR2 YYNGEE, per germline. The length of the CDR3 is 16 residues. With V trimmed by 0 bases and J by 4 bases, 6 bases remained unmatched. CDR3 amino acids: CASSVAGGGAPDTQYF. The CDR3 nucleotides read TGTGCCAGCAGCGTAGCGGGCGGGGGGGCACCAGATACGCAGTATTTT.